This TCR beta chain was observed in a study of graft-versus-host responses after intestinal transplantation. About the research overall: Isolated intestinal, liver-intestinal, or multivisceral transplants were what recipients had. Tacrolimus and steroids were given for 3 to 4 years to all recipients after anti-thymocyte globulin induction. Study-wide findings and caveats: Elevated graft-versus-host to host-versus-graft clonal ratios in allografts were recorded for patients with graft-donor T cell macrochimerism. There were GvH clones found in recipient marrow, and some of them appeared first in ileum or blood.

A note on this clone: Antigen unknown.

Germline CDR1 MGHRA, CDR2 YSYEKL. This CDR3 region has 14 residues. The trim removed 4 bases at V and 4 bases at J, leaving 5 bases unmatched. TCRdb keeps only in-frame clones here, not all; method: immunoSEQ multiplex PCR. The sample holds roughly 62,000 clones, approximately 90% seen once. The sequences come from PBMCs, collected roughly 120 days after intestinal transplantation. The chain employs TRBV4-1 and TRBJ2-5, with 8 bases that match TRBD1. The origin of this receptor is a human patient who received an intestinal transplant, so some T cells may come from the graft donor. DNA of the CDR3: TGCGCCAGCAGCCCCCGGACAGGGACAGAGACCCAGTACTTC. It specifies CASSPRTGTETQYF.